The 5 T cell receptor beta chains below were found in one sample sequenced in a study of T cell responses to AZD1222 COVID-19 vaccine. Sequencing used immunoSEQ multiplex PCR; TCRdb keeps in-frame clones, though not all of them. The data contain roughly 95,000 clones, roughly 88% of them singletons. The sample in question was peripheral blood, obtained on day 0 of AZD1222 vaccination. Receptors were obtained from an adult in good health.

This rearrangement joins TRBV4-3 to TRBJ1-1, with D possibly TRBD1 on 5 matching bases. This CDR3 has 15 amino acids. V lost 4 bases and J lost 5, with 17 bases in between. Germline V gives CDR1 LGHNA, CDR2 YSLEER. CDR3 in amino acids: CASSPYGGDKTEAFF. Here the CDR3 DNA reads TGCGCCAGCAGCCCATACGGGGGGGATAAGACTGAAGCTTTCTTT.

The rearrangement uses TRBV5-1 and TRBJ2-2; 8 nucleotides line up with TRBD2. The CDR3 has 16 residues. After removal of 3 bases from V and 0 bases from J, the junction contained 4 bases not matched to a gene. Germline CDR1 reads SGHRS; CDR2 reads YFSETQ. As DNA, the CDR3 is TGCGCCAGCAGCTCCACTAGCGGAGCGAACACCGGGGAGCTGTTTTTT. Translation: CASSSTSGANTGELFF.

This chain connects TRBV2 to TRBJ2-1, with D unresolved. The CDR3 length is 12 residues. V shed 4 bases and J shed 7 bases, with 8 bases lying between them. Germline CDR1 SNHLY, CDR2 FYNNEI. CDR3 residues: CASSALRNEQFF. As DNA, the CDR3 is TGTGCCAGCAGTGCGTTGCGGAATGAGCAGTTCTTC.

The rearrangement uses TRBV19 and TRBJ1-2, with a tentative D call TRBD1 (6 bases). Germline CDR1 is LNHDA and CDR2 is SQIVND (reference sequence). V shed 2 bases and J shed 4 bases, with 11 bases lying between them. This CDR3 is built from 14 residues. CDR3: CASSISGQLYGYTF. The CDR3 DNA sequence: TGTGCCAGTAGTATAAGTGGACAGCTCTATGGCTACACCTTC.

This chain connects TRBV9 to TRBJ2-1; 8 bases align to TRBD2. V trimming: 2 bases; J trimming: 0 bases; junction bases outside the gene matches: 19. From germline, CDR1 is SGDLS and CDR2 YYNGEE. The CDR3 has 21 residues. CDR3 sequence (DNA): TGTGCCAGCAGCGTCACCCTAGGTGGTACTAGCGGCCTCCGCTCCTACAATGAGCAGTTCTTC. This encodes CASSVTLGGTSGLRSYNEQFF.